A single sample is the source of the 15 T cell receptor beta chains below, sequenced in a study of blood T cells in healthy people across ages. Combining a sample-barcoded 5' primer with a J-beta primer mix, a second PCR ran for about 7 to 11 cycles. TCRdb itself ran the 5' RACE reads through MiXCR, one entry per CDR3 protein. The sample lists approximately 810,000 distinct CDR3 sequences, 25% to 35% occurring once. The sequenced sample consisted of blood. The receptors derive from a woman older than 75 in good health.

V gene TRBV6-2 or TRBV6-3 combines with J gene TRBJ2-5; 10 nucleotides line up with TRBD2. The DNA end is more similar to TRBJ2-7, so the J call may be wrong. The length of the CDR3 is 15 residues. Looked up from germline, CDR1 is MNHEY and CDR2 is SVGEGT. The CDR3: CASSTSGAAPYEQYF. CDR3 nucleotides: TGTGCCAGCAGTACTAGCGGGGCGGCCCCCTACGAGCAGTACTTC.

This clonotype was detected ten times or more. J is TRBJ2-1 and V is TRBV19, with TRBD2 matching 8 bases. J lost 6 bases, V lost 5 bases, and 9 bases had no gene match. Germline CDR1 reads LNHDA; CDR2 reads SQIVND (reference sequence). This CDR3 is 15 amino acids long. CDR3 in amino acids: CASSPRGGPGNEQFF. The CDR3 bases are TGTGCCAGTAGTCCTCGGGGGGGCCCAGGCAATGAGCAGTTCTTC.

In this sample, this clonotype turned up many times. The chain links TRBV28 to TRBJ2-7, with a possible D match to TRBD2 (7 bases). Germline V lookup: CDR1 MDHEN, CDR2 SYDVKM. Trimming pared 11 bases from V and 2 bases from J, leaving 22 bases between. CDR3 length: 15 residues. The CDR3 nucleotides read TGTGCCCACAAGGAAGCTGCGGGGGCCCCCTACGAGCAGTACTTC. Encoded protein: CAHKEAAGAPYEQYF.

The sample holds many counts of this clonotype. This rearrangement joins TRBV20-1 to TRBJ1-2; perhaps TRBD1 as D (5 bases). This CDR3 contains 15 residues. Germline CDR1 DFQATT, CDR2 SNEGSKA (reference sequence). Trimming shortened V by 0 bases and J by 3 bases, and 14 bases separated the two germline ends. The CDR3, as DNA: TGCAGTGCTAGAGATTGGGGTGGGGCGGACTATGGCTACACCTTC. It encodes CSARDWGGADYGYTF.

V usage is TRBV12-3 or TRBV12-4 and J usage is TRBJ2-7, with D unresolved. Trimming took off 5 bases at V and 6 bases at J, with 11 bases between the two ends. The CDR3 extends over 12 amino acids. Here the CDR3 reads CASSAGYGEQYF. In DNA, the CDR3 is TGTGCCAGCAGTGCAGGATACGGCGAGCAGTACTTC.

The chain uses TRBV6-5 and TRBJ2-2; 12 bases are a match to TRBD1. CDR3 length: 18 amino acids. Trimming at V came to 2 bases and at J to 5 bases, leaving 9 bases not matched to a gene. The germline CDR1 and CDR2 sequences are MNHEY and SVGAGI. The CDR3 nucleotides are TGTGCCAGCAGTTACGGGGGACAGGGGGCGTCGAGAACCGGGGAGCTGTTTTTT. Protein sequence: CASSYGGQGASRTGELFF.

This clonotype was seen many times. This rearrangement joins TRBV7-2 to TRBJ1-2; TRBD1 aligns across 9 bases. Germline CDR1 reads SGHTA; CDR2 reads FQGNSA. The V and J ends lost 4 bases and 7 bases, in that order; junction bases with no gene match: 10. CDR3 length: 15 amino acids. This CDR3 reads CASSWSDRGFTGYTF. The CDR3 DNA follows: TGTGCCAGCAGCTGGTCGGACAGGGGTTTCACTGGCTACACCTTC.

This chain joins TRBV7-2 and TRBJ1-6, with D perhaps matching TRBD1 (5 bases). CDR1 is SGHTA, CDR2 FQGNSA, per germline. The CDR3 spans 15 residues. The V end lost 3 bases, the J end lost 5 bases, and 11 bases lay between the germline ends. The CDR3 DNA reads TGTGCCAGCAGCTTTTCGAGAGGGGATAATTCACCCCTCCACTTT. Translating gives CASSFSRGDNSPLHF.

Concerning this clonotype itself: This clone may be a read error of a much larger clone one base away. This sequence joins TRBV5-5 and TRBJ2-1; D tentatively fits TRBD1 or TRBD2 (5 bases each). The DNA end favors TRBJ2-7, so the J call may be wrong. Germline V gene data show CDR1 as SGHKS and CDR2 as YYEKEE (reference sequence). The CDR3 is 16 amino acids. CDR3 nucleotide sequence: TGTGCCAGCAGCTTGGACCCCGGGACCTCTCTCAATGAGCAGTACTTC. Encoded protein: CASSLDPGTSLNEQYF.

The chain joins TRBV29-1 to TRBJ2-4; the D gene is possibly TRBD1 (6 bases). The J call may be incorrect, as the DNA end agrees better with TRBJ2-7. CDR1 SQVTM and CDR2 ANQGSEA come from the germline V gene. This CDR3 comprises 13 residues. The CDR3 spells CSVERGKPYEQYF. Here the CDR3 DNA reads TGCAGCGTTGAAAGGGGGAAACCCTACGAGCAGTACTTC.

This clonotype was counted a few times. V usage is TRBV5-1 and J usage is TRBJ2-5; 10 bases agree with TRBD2. J gave up 5 bases and V 1 base, and 5 bases lay outside the gene matches. The CDR3 covers 15 residues. The germline CDR1 and CDR2 sequences are SGHRS and YFSETQ. The CDR3 loop is CASSLLAGAGETQYF. The CDR3 nucleotides read TGCGCCAGCAGCTTGCTAGCGGGGGCTGGGGAGACCCAGTACTTC.

At least ten counts were recorded for this clonotype. V usage is TRBV14 and J usage is TRBJ2-1; D may correspond to TRBD1 or TRBD2 (6 bases each). The CDR3 sequence is 13 residues long. The germline gives CDR1 SGHDN, CDR2 FVKESK. Trimming shortened V by 8 bases and J by 0 bases, and 8 bases separated the two germline ends. CDR3 amino acids: CASSGASYNEQFF. CDR3 in DNA: TGTGCCAGCTCGGGGGCCTCCTACAATGAGCAGTTCTTC.

This clonotype turned up a few times. The junction departs from the called germline gene at one end, perhaps through a read error. The chain employs TRBV30 and TRBJ1-1; D is unresolved. The CDR3 contains 12 residues. Germline V lookup: CDR1 GTSNPN, CDR2 SVGIG (reference sequence). CDR3 protein: CAWRFWENEAFF. CDR3 DNA sequence: TGTGCGTGGAGGTTTTGGGAAAACGAAGCTTTCTTT.

This clonotype has ten or more counts. The rearrangement uses TRBV7-9 and TRBJ1-1, with 10 bases matching TRBD1. The CDR3 runs to 15 residues. Germline CDR1 and CDR2: SEHNR and FQNEAQ (reference sequence). V dropped 1 base and J dropped 8; count of bases not matched to a gene: 7. CDR3 coding DNA: TGTGCCAGCAGCTTAGGTCCCGGGACAGGGGACGAAGCTTTCTTT. Its translation: CASSLGPGTGDEAFF. The entire variable domain, with the rest obtained from reference TRBV7-9 and TRBJ1-1, is as follows: DTGVSQNPRHKITKRGQNVTFRCDPISEHNRLYWYRQTLGQGPEFLTYFQNEAQLEKSRLLSDRFSAERPKGSFSTLEIQRTEQGDSAMYLCASSLGPGTGDEAFFGQGTRLTVV.

This clonotype occurred a few times. The genes are TRBV3-1 and TRBJ1-4; maybe TRBD1 (6 bases). The V gene lost 3 bases and the J gene lost 10 bases, with 15 bases spanning the gap. Germline loops: CDR1 LGHDT, CDR2 YNNKEL (reference sequence). CDR3 size: 14 residues. Here the CDR3 reads CASSQGATRRKLFF. The CDR3 DNA reads as TGTGCCAGCAGCCAGGGGGCTACAAGACGAAAACTGTTTTTT.